The 14 T cell receptor beta chains below come from one sample, sequenced in a study of regulatory T cells in long-lasting Graves disease (dated by TCRdb to the early 2020s). Library construction relied on multiplex PCR. The instrument was an Illumina HiSeq 4000. CDR3 regions were amplified by Arm-PCR with iRepertoire HTBI primers to construct TCR beta libraries. TCRdb's own reprocessing of the public reads used fastp at Q25 and MiXCR and kept productive beta chains. Under each unique CDR3 protein, matching rows form one entry showing the most common genes and DNA. The sample table holds some 370,000 distinct CDR3 sequences, of which 20% to 25% were seen once. Together, the top ten hold around a quarter of the sample. In the paper's terms, the time point label means: persistent/refractory GD, antithyroid drugs over 5 years with positive TRAb. For both TCR sequencing and RNA sequencing, RNA was extracted from PBMCs using TRIzol.

This sample comprised peripheral blood mononuclear cells (PBMCs), obtained when the disease was refractory, from a patient treated with antithyroid drugs. These receptors all come from a woman aged 40 to 50 with Graves disease. Donor details come from another sample of the same person, matched by shared clones.

Regarding this clonotype: This probably arose from a read error, given a far larger clone one base away. The chain has TRBV28 and TRBJ2-5, with 10 bases fitting TRBD2. The junction had 24 bases not matched to a gene; V was cut back by 6 bases and J by 2 bases. The germline V gene has CDR1 MDHEN and CDR2 SYDVKM. The CDR3 covers 21 residues. The CDR3 nucleotides are TGTGCCAGCAGGAATACCTCGCCAGCGGGAGGGCTACCCACGGGGCAAGAGACCCAGTACTTC. Its translation is CASRNTSPAGGLPTGQETQYF.

This clonotype occurred many times. The chain links TRBV28 to TRBJ1-6, with D perhaps TRBD1 (5 bases). From germline, CDR1 is MDHEN and CDR2 SYDVKM. The germline V and J ends were trimmed by 8 bases and 7 bases, with 18 bases remaining between them. The CDR3 runs to 15 residues. The CDR3, as DNA: TGTGCCAGCTCCCAGGGTTTTGGTCAGAATTCACCCCTCCACTTT. This encodes CASSQGFGQNSPLHF.

This clonotype was seen a few times. The chain recombines TRBV5-1 with TRBJ1-1, with D uncertain. Germline lookup yields CDR1 SGHRS and CDR2 YFSETQ. This CDR3 spans 15 amino acids. V lost 3 bases and J 1 base, leaving 13 bases between the germline ends. The CDR3 DNA reads TGCGCCAGCAGCTCCACCCTAACGGAGAACACTGAAGCTTTCTTT. Protein sequence: CASSSTLTENTEAFF.

The sample holds many counts of this clonotype. V gene TRBV7-9 combines with J gene TRBJ2-2; D may match TRBD1 or TRBD2 (5 bases each). Germline values: CDR1 SEHNR, CDR2 FQNEAQ (reference sequence). Trimming left V 5 bases short and J 3 bases short, with 16 bases between. This CDR3 comprises 16 residues. DNA of the CDR3: TGTGCCAGCAGCCCAACGTCCGGGACGGACACCGGGGAGCTGTTTTTT. It translates to CASSPTSGTDTGELFF.

Points on this clonotype: At one end, the junction sequence differs from germline, possibly due to a read error. The CDR3 loop is CAGSLGPHNEQFF. Written as DNA, the CDR3 is TGTGCCGGCAGTTTAGGGCCCCACAATGAGCAGTTCTTC. V and J are TRBV28 and TRBJ2-1; D uncertain. Germline lookup yields CDR1 MDHEN and CDR2 SYDVKM. This CDR3 is 13 amino acids long. The complete variable domain, with remaining parts taken from reference TRBV28 and TRBJ2-1, reads DVKVTQSSRYLVKRTGEKVFLECVQDMDHENMFWYRQDPGLGLRLIYFSYDVKMKEKGDIPEGYSVSREKKERFSLILESASTNQTSMYLCAGSLGPHNEQFFGPGTRLTVL.

This clonotype was picked up a small number of times. The chain recombines TRBV10-2 with TRBJ1-1; tentative D call: TRBD1 (6 bases). This CDR3 contains 11 residues. Trimming removed 7 bases from V and 5 bases from J, with 8 bases in between. Germline V gene sequence: CDR1 WSHSY, CDR2 SAAADI. The CDR3 DNA follows: TGCGCCAGCAAGGGGGGTACTGAAGCTTTCTTT. It codes for CASKGGTEAFF.

As to this clonotype: An end of the junction does not agree with germline; a read error may underlie this. The CDR3 DNA reads TGTGCCAGCTCACCACCCGGCCCCGCCTATGACTACACCTTC. Protein: CASSPPGPAYDYTF. The chain is built from TRBV18 and TRBJ1-2; D remains unclear. The CDR3 consists of 14 residues. Germline V gene data show CDR1 as KGHSH and CDR2 as LQKENI.

V and J are TRBV10-3 and TRBJ2-2, with TRBD2 matching over 7 bases. There are 15 residues in the CDR3. Germline loops: CDR1 ENHRY, CDR2 SYGVKD. Losses at the gene ends were 5 bases for V and 2 bases for J; bases not matched to a gene: 5. The CDR3 loop is CAISLERENTGELFF. CDR3 sequence (DNA): TGTGCCATCAGTCTTGAGCGGGAAAACACCGGGGAGCTGTTTTTT.

The chain uses TRBV7-9 and TRBJ2-5; D is unclear. This CDR3 comprises 16 residues. Germline V gene data show CDR1 as SEHNR and CDR2 as FQNEAQ (reference sequence). Deletions cut 2 bases from V and 2 bases from J, with 15 bases between. CDR3 in amino acids: CASSLRTHTRQETQYF. The CDR3, as DNA: TGTGCCAGCAGCTTAAGAACCCATACGAGACAAGAGACCCAGTACTTC.

V usage is TRBV4-1 and J usage is TRBJ2-7; 10 bases line up with TRBD2. Trimming at V came to 1 base and at J to 7 bases, leaving 13 bases not matched to a gene. The CDR3 is made up of 17 amino acids. Germline CDR1 MGHRA, CDR2 YSYEKL. The CDR3 coding sequence is TGCGCCAGCAGCCAAGTGGAGAGCGGGAGGGCCTCTCGGGAGCAGTACTTC. Translation: CASSQVESGRASREQYF.

The chain is built from TRBV3-1 and TRBJ1-1; maybe TRBD1 (5 bases). This CDR3 has 18 amino acids. Germline lookup yields CDR1 LGHDT and CDR2 YNNKEL (reference sequence). Trimming removed 3 bases at V and 1 base at J, with 21 bases between. DNA for the CDR3: TGTGCCAGCAGCCACCAAATCCCCTCTCAAGGGGAGAACACTGAAGCTTTCTTT. Its protein product is CASSHQIPSQGENTEAFF. The full variable domain, rest sourced from reference TRBV3-1 and TRBJ1-1, is DTAVSQTPKYLVTQMGNDKSIKCEQNLGHDTMYWYKQDSKKFLKIMFSYNNKELIINETVPNRFSPKSPDKAHLNLHINSLELGDSAVYFCASSHQIPSQGENTEAFFGQGTRLTVV.

This chain joins TRBV20-1 and TRBJ2-2; no reliable D call. Germline V gene lookup returns CDR1 DFQATT and CDR2 SNEGSKA (reference sequence). The CDR3 contains 15 residues. Trimming removed 1 base from V and 4 bases from J, with 13 bases in between. The CDR3 sequence is CSARAWALGTGELFF. CDR3 in DNA: TGCAGTGCTAGAGCTTGGGCCTTAGGCACCGGGGAGCTGTTTTTT.

This clonotype was seen just once. A much larger clone is a single base away; this may be a read error. The conserved closing phenylalanine or tryptophan is absent in this CDR3, likely reflecting a read error. This rearrangement joins TRBV5-1 to TRBJ2-5; D possibly corresponds to TRBD2 (5 bases). The CDR3 is made up of 16 amino acids. Germline V gene lookup returns CDR1 SGHRS and CDR2 YFSETQ. Trimming left V 1 base short and J 0 bases short, with 13 bases between. CDR3 sequence (DNA): TGCGCCAGCAGCTTGAGGCAGCGGTCTAACCAAGAGACCCAGTACCTC. Translating it yields CASSLRQRSNQETQYL.

This clonotype was seen ten or more times. The rearrangement links TRBV12-3 or TRBV12-4 to TRBJ1-5; D gene uncertain. Between the trimmed V and J ends, which lost 8 bases and 9 bases, there was a span of 20 bases. The CDR3 totals 14 residues. CDR3 sequence: CASRTAGSGMPQHF. In nucleotides, the CDR3 is TGTGCCAGCCGCACGGCGGGGAGCGGAATGCCCCAGCATTTT.